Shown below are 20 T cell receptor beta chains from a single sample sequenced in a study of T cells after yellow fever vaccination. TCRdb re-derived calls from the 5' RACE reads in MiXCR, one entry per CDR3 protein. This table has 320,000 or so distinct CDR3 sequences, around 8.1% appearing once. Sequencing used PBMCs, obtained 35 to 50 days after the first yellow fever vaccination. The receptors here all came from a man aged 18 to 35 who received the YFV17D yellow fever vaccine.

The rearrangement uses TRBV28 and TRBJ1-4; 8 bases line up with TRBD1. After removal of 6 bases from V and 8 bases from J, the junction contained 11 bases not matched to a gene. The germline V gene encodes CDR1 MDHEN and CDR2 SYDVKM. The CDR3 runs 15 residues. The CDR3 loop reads CASSLRTGKREKLFF. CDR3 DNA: TGTGCCAGCAGCCTCCGGACAGGGAAGAGAGAAAAACTGTTTTTT.

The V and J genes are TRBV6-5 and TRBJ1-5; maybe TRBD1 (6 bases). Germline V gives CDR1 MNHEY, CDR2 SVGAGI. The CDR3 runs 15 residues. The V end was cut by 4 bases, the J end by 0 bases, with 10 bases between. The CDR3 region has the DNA TGTGCCAGCAGTTTGACAGGAAATAGCAATCAGCCCCAGCATTTT. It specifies CASSLTGNSNQPQHF.

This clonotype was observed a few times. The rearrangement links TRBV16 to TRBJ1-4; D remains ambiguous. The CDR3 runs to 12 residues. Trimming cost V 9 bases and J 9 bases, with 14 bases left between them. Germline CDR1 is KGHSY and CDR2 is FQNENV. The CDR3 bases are TGTGCCAGTTGGGAATACGGCCAAAAACTGTTTTTT. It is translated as CASWEYGQKLFF. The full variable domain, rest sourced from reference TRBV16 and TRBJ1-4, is GEEVAQTPKHLVRGEGQKAKLYCAPIKGHSYVFWYQQVLKNEFKFLISFQNENVFDETGMPKERFSAKCLPNSPCSLEIQATKLEDSAVYFCASWEYGQKLFFGSGTQLSVL.

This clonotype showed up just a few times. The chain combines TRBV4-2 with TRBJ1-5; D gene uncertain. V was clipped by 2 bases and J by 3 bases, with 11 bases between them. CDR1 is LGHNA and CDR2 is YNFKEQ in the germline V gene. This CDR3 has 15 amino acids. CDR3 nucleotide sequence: TGTGCCAGCAGCCAACCCCGGGCAGACAATCAGCCCCAGCATTTT. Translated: CASSQPRADNQPQHF.

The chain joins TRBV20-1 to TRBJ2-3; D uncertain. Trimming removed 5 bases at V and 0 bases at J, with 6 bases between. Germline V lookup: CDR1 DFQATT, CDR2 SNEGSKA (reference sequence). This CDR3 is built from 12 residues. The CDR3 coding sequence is TGCAGTGCTGCGCGGAGCACAGATACGCAGTATTTT. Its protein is CSAARSTDTQYF.

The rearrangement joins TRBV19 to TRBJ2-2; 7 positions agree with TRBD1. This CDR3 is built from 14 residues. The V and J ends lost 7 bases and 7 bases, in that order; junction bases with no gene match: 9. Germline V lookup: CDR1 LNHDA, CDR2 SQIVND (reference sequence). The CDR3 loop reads CASNLKGAGGELFF. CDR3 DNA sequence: TGTGCCAGTAACCTCAAGGGGGCTGGCGGGGAGCTGTTTTTT.

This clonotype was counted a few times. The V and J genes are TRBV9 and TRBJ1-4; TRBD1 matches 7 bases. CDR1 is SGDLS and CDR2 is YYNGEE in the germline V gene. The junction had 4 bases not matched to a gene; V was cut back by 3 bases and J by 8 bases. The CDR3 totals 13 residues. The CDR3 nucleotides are TGTGCCAGCAGCGGACAGGGCGGCGAAAAACTGTTTTTT. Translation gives CASSGQGGEKLFF. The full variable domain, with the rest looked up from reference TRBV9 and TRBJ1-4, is DSGVTQTPKHLITATGQRVTLRCSPRSGDLSVYWYQQSLDQGLQFLIQYYNGEERAKGNILERFSAQQFPDLHSELNLSSLELGDSALYFCASSGQGGEKLFFGSGTQLSVL.

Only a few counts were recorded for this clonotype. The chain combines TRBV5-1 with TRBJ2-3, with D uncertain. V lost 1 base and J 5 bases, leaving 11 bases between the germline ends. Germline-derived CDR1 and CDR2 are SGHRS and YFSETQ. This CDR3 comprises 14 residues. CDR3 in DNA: TGCGCCAGCAGCTTGCTAGGTAGTCGAGATACGCAGTATTTT. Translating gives CASSLLGSRDTQYF.

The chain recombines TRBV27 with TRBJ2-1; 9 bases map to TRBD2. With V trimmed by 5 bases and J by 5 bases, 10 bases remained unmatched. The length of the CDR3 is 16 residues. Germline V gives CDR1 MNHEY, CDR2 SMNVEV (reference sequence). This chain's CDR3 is CASSPLMRGGNNEQFF. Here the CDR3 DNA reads TGTGCCAGCAGTCCCTTGATGCGGGGGGGAAACAATGAGCAGTTCTTC.

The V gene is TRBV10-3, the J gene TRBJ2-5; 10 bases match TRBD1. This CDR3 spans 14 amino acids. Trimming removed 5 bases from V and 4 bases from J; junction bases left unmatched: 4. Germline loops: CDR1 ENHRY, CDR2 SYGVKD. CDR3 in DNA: TGTGCCATCAGTCCCGGGACAGGGGTAGAGACCCAGTACTTC. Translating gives CAISPGTGVETQYF.

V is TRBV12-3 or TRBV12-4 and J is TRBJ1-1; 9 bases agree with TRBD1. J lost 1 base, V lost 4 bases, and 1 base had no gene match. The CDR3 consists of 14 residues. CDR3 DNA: TGTGCCAGCAGTTACAGGGGGCCGAACACTGAAGCTTTCTTT. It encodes CASSYRGPNTEAFF.

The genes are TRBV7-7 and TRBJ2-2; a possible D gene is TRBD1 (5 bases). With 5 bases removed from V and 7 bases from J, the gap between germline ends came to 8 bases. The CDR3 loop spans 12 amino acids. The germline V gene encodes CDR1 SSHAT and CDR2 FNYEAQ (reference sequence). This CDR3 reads CASSPGFGELFF. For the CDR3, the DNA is TGTGCCAGCAGCCCAGGGTTCGGGGAGCTGTTTTTT.

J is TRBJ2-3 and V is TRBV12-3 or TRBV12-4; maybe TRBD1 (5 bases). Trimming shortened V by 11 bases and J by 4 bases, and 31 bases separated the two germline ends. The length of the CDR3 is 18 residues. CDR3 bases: TGTGCCTTCAGTTTAGGGGTCTTTCGTGGTACGTTGGCAGATACGCAGTATTTT. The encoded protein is CAFSLGVFRGTLADTQYF.

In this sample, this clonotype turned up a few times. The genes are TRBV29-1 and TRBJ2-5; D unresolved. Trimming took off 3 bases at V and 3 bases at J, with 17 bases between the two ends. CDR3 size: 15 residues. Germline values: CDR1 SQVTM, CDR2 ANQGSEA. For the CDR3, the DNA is TGCAGCGTTGATTGGGTAGGCTCCCAGGAAGAGACCCAGTACTTC. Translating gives CSVDWVGSQEETQYF.

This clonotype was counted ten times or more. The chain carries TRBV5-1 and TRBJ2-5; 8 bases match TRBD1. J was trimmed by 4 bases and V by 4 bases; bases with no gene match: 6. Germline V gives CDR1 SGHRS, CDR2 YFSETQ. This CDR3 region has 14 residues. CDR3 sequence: CASSPRTGRETQYF. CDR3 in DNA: TGCGCCAGCAGCCCCAGGACAGGGCGAGAGACCCAGTACTTC.

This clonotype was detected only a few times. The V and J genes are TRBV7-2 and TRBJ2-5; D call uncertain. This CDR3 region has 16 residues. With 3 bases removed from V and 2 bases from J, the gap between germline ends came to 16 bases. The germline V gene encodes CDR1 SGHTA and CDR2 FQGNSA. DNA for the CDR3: TGTGCCAGCAGCTTTAACGGGCCCCTCACTCAAGAGACCCAGTACTTC. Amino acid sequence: CASSFNGPLTQETQYF.

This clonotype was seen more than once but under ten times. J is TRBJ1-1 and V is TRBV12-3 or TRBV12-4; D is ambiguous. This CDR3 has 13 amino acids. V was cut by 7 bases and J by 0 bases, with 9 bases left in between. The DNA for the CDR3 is TGTGCCAGCATCAGTAACATGAACACTGAAGCTTTCTTT. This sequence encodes CASISNMNTEAFF.

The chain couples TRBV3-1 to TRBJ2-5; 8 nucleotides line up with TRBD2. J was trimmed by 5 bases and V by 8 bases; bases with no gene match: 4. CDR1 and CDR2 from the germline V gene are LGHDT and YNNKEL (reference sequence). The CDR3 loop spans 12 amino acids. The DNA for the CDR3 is TGTGCCAGCCAGACGGGGGGGGAGACCCAGTACTTC. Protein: CASQTGGETQYF.

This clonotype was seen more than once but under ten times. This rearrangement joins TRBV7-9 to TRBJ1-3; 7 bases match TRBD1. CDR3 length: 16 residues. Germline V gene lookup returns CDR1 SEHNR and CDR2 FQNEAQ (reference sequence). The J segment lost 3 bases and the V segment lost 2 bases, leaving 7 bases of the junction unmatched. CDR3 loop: CASSLRGTEDGNTIYF. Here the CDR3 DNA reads TGTGCCAGCAGCTTAAGAGGGACAGAAGATGGAAACACCATATATTTT.

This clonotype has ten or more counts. Here the CDR3 DNA reads TGTGCCAGCAGCACCAGGGACAGGGGGCCCCCCTACGAGCAGTACTTC. Translation gives CASSTRDRGPPYEQYF. The chain links TRBV11-2 to TRBJ2-7; TRBD1 aligns across 12 bases. In germline, CDR1 is SGHAT, CDR2 FQNNGV. This CDR3 spans 16 amino acids. The V and J ends lost 5 bases and 2 bases, in that order; junction bases with no gene match: 7.